The present TCR beta chain was sequenced within a study of early T cells in non-severe SARS-CoV-2 infection (dated by TCRdb to about 2021). Context from the whole study: Because TCR sequencing was done on bulk RNA from unsorted whole blood, the alpha and beta chains could not be paired. Findings and caveats that apply to the study as a whole: VDJdb matching was skewed toward anti-spike CD8 responses and likely underestimated virus-specific expansions by missing private and CD4 specificities.

Set within a cohort of healthcare workers in London, UK, this nested case-control study involved weekly PCR testing of nasopharyngeal swabs along with blood sampling. Healthcare workers were recruited during the week of the UK lockdown, between 23 and 31 March 2020, and followed weekly for up to about 15 weeks. In this sample, this clonotype turned up many times. Which antigen it targets is not known. There are no base qualities to consult, and no much larger clone falls within one base. Library creation used 5' RACE. Data came from a NextSeq 500. In the TCR library protocol, unique molecular identifiers were attached to individual cDNA molecules to correct for PCR bias and sequencing error. TCR alpha and beta chains were both sequenced, and the abundances of alpha and beta sequences in each sample were closely correlated with each other. Per the original workflow: Decombinator V4 was used to annotate TCR sequences for V gene, J gene and CDR3. Expanded TCRs were defined as changing significantly between any two time points under a Poisson model with p below 0.0001. Abundances of TCRs were expressed as counts per million after normalisation to the total number of TCRs sequenced in each sample. TRAV1-2 paired with TRAJ12, TRAJ20 or TRAJ33 defined MAIT TCRs, while TRAV10 paired with TRAJ18 defined iNKT TCRs. VDJdb, accessed 1 November 2021, was searched for CMV, EBV and SARS-CoV-2 annotated TCRs, with TCRs annotated for multiple antigens excluded. The public reads were reanalyzed by TCRdb: fastp trimming at Q25, MiXCR alignment, in-frame beta chains only. Rows matching on CDR3 protein sequence are summarized as one entry with the most common DNA and genes. These V and J calls derive from TCRdb rather than the authors' analysis. This sample is represented by roughly 45,000 distinct CDR3 sequences; about 4% of them were singletons. Together, the top ten hold around 6% of the sample.

CDR1 and CDR2 are drawn from the germline V gene (reference sequence): DFQATT, SNEGSKA. From cysteine to phenylalanine, the CDR3 is 15 amino acids long. The sequence is cut down to CDR3 DNA, 45 bases in frame from base 1. A distance of 20 bases separates the germline ends of V and J, which lose 7 bases and 4 bases respectively. This receptor was obtained from an adult who was a healthcare worker with PCR-confirmed SARS-CoV-2 infection or an uninfected control (not recorded which). The sequence joins TRBV20-1 to TRBJ2-1; the D element could tentatively be TRBD1 or TRBD2, as 5 bases agree for each. Material for sequencing was whole blood. The CDR3 sequence is CSVPMGETDYNEQFF. The sequenced DNA: TGCAGTGTCCCAATGGGGGAGACTGATTACAATGAGCAGTTCTTC.